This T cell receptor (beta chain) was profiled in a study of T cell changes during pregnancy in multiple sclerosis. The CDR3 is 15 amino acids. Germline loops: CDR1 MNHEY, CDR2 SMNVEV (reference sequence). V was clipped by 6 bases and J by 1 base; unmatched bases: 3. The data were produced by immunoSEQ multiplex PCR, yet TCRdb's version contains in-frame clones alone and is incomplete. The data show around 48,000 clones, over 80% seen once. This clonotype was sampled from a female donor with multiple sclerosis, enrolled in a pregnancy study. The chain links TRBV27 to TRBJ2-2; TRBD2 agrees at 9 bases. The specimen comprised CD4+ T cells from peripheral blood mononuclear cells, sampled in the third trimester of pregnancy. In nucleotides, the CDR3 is TGTGCCAGCAGCCGACTAGCGGTGAACACCGGGGAGCTGTTTTTT. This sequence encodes CASSRLAVNTGELFF.